These 20 T cell receptor beta chains originate from one sample sequenced in a study of beta chain features in type 1 diabetes. Whole-study results and caveats: Shorter TCRB CDR3s, moderately but significantly so, were found in Type 1 diabetes patients in all four CD4+ subsets.

Reverse transcribing all isolated RNA meant expressed TCRB transcripts were sequenced. Sequencing used immunoSEQ multiplex PCR; TCRdb keeps in-frame clones, though not all of them. The data hold under 200,000 clones, with about 9% observed a single time. These receptors' targets are unknown. The sample was central memory CD4+ T cells from blood. These receptors were obtained from a woman younger than 35 with type 1 diabetes.

This clone occurred a few times. At one end, the junction sequence differs from germline, possibly due to a read error. This chain links TRBV7-7 with TRBJ2-1; D unclear. Germline V CDR1 and CDR2: SSHAT, FNYEAQ (reference sequence). There are 14 residues in the CDR3. DNA for the CDR3: TGTGCTAGCAGCCCCCGTAATCCTCCCAATGAGCAGTTCTTC. This codes for CASSPRNPPNEQFF.

This sequence joins TRBV29-1 and TRBJ2-5, with 11 bases matching TRBD1. Looked up from germline, CDR1 is SQVTM and CDR2 is ANQGSEA. Losses at the gene ends were 3 bases for V and 4 bases for J; bases not matched to a gene: 13. The CDR3 consists of 17 residues. The CDR3 coding sequence is TGCAGCGTTGATGTACTCGGACAGGGGGCTCTTGGAGAGACCCAGTACTTC. It codes for CSVDVLGQGALGETQYF. The entire variable domain, with the rest obtained from reference TRBV29-1 and TRBJ2-5, is as follows: SAVISQKPSRDICQRGTSLTIQCQVDSQVTMMFWYRQQPGQSLTLIATANQGSEATYESGFVIDKFPISRPNLTFSTLTVSNMSPEDSSIYLCSVDVLGQGALGETQYFGPGTRLLVL.

The V gene is TRBV5-1, the J gene TRBJ2-2; D gene unclear. Between the trimmed V and J ends, which lost 2 bases and 5 bases, there was a span of 10 bases. Germline CDR1 and CDR2: SGHRS and YFSETQ. The CDR3 contains 14 residues. This CDR3 is CASSFSRQTGELFF. The CDR3 bases are TGCGCCAGCAGCTTTTCCAGGCAGACCGGGGAGCTGTTTTTT.

The chain joins TRBV30 to TRBJ1-2; 9 nucleotides match TRBD1. V lost 3 bases, J lost 8 bases, and 13 bases stayed unmatched. The CDR3 consists of 15 residues. Germline CDR1 reads GTSNPN; CDR2 reads SVGIG (reference sequence). This chain's CDR3 is CAWRFNYRDRDGYTF. As DNA, the CDR3 is TGTGCCTGGAGATTCAATTACCGGGACAGGGACGGCTACACCTTC.

This clone was seen more than once but under ten times. This chain links TRBV25-1 with TRBJ1-2; D may be TRBD1 (5 bases). Trimming removed 1 base from V and 8 bases from J, with 14 bases in between. The length of the CDR3 is 14 residues. From germline, CDR1 is MGHDK and CDR2 SYGVNS. CDR3: CASSELDSGRGYTF. The CDR3 DNA reads TGTGCCAGCAGTGAATTAGACTCAGGGCGCGGCTACACCTTC.

The rearrangement uses TRBV9 and TRBJ2-1, with D tentatively TRBD1 (8 bases). The germline V gene has CDR1 SGDLS and CDR2 YYNGEE. This CDR3 comprises 15 residues. V was cut by 3 bases and J by 10 bases, with 20 bases left in between. Here the CDR3 reads CASSATGGVGQEQFF. The CDR3 DNA reads as TGTGCCAGCAGCGCTACAGGGGGGGTAGGGCAGGAGCAGTTCTTC.

Ten or more counts support this clone. The chain employs TRBV9 and TRBJ2-7, with 11 positions matching TRBD1. J lost 7 bases, V lost 6 bases, and 6 bases had no gene match. Germline CDR1 is SGDLS and CDR2 is YYNGEE. This CDR3 comprises 13 residues. The CDR3, as DNA: TGTGCCAGCACCCCGGGACAGGGGGTGGAGCAGTACTTC. This codes for CASTPGQGVEQYF.

The chain carries TRBV11-3 and TRBJ1-5; possibly TRBD1 for D (5 bases). The CDR3 consists of 13 residues. In germline, CDR1 is SGHNT, CDR2 YENEEA. Trimming cost V 3 bases and J 10 bases, with 13 bases left between them. The DNA for the CDR3 is TGTGCCAGCAGCTTCGGCAGGGAGGGACCCCAGCATTTT. It codes for CASSFGREGPQHF.

J is TRBJ1-4 and V is TRBV2; 10 bases are shared with TRBD1. CDR3 size: 13 residues. J gave up 8 bases and V 10 bases, and 7 bases lay outside the gene matches. Germline loops: CDR1 SNHLY, CDR2 FYNNEI. CDR3 in DNA: TGTGCCACTGCGACAGGGGGCAACGAAAAACTGTTTTTT. As protein: CATATGGNEKLFF. The full variable domain, its missing parts supplied by reference TRBV2 and TRBJ1-4, is EPEVTQTPSHQVTQMGQEVILRCVPISNHLYFYWYRQILGQKVEFLVSFYNNEISEKSEIFDDQFSVERPDGSNFTLKIRSTKLEDSAMYFCATATGGNEKLFFGSGTQLSVL.

In this sample, this clone turned up a few times. The chain combines TRBV2 with TRBJ2-2; 9 bases fit TRBD1. The germline V gene encodes CDR1 SNHLY and CDR2 FYNNEI. Germline trimming cut 4 bases from V and 5 bases from J; bases unmatched to any gene: 5. CDR3 length: 15 amino acids. CDR3 amino acids: CASSGGQGGTGELFF. CDR3 bases: TGTGCCAGCAGTGGGGGACAGGGAGGTACCGGGGAGCTGTTTTTT.

The J gene is TRBJ2-3, the V gene TRBV10-3; D perhaps matches TRBD1 (5 bases). In germline, CDR1 is ENHRY, CDR2 SYGVKD. With 4 bases removed from V and 0 bases from J, the gap between germline ends came to 11 bases. This CDR3 region has 15 residues. CDR3 nucleotide sequence: TGTGCCATCAGTGCTAGGGGTCCAAGCACAGATACGCAGTATTTT. It specifies CAISARGPSTDTQYF.

This clone came up a few times. The chain carries TRBV19 and TRBJ1-2; 8 bases map to TRBD1. CDR3 length: 14 amino acids. Germline V gene data show CDR1 as LNHDA and CDR2 as SQIVND (reference sequence). The V segment lost 4 bases and the J segment 4 bases; nucleotides outside the gene matches: 5. The CDR3 DNA reads TGTGCCAGTAGTAGCGGACAGGGCGCCTATGGCTACACCTTC. The encoded protein is CASSSGQGAYGYTF.

This clone was detected a few times. The chain combines TRBV7-2 with TRBJ1-2; 9 nucleotides line up with TRBD1. This CDR3 is built from 14 residues. The trim removed 5 bases at V and 6 bases at J, leaving 7 bases unmatched. Germline CDR1 SGHTA, CDR2 FQGNSA. The CDR3 spells CASSVGQGADGYTF. The CDR3 region has the DNA TGTGCCAGCAGCGTGGGACAGGGCGCGGATGGCTACACCTTC. Supplemented by reference TRBV7-2 and TRBJ1-2, the full variable domain reads GAGVSQSPSNKVTEKGKDVELRCDPISGHTALYWYRQSLGQGLEFLIYFQGNSAPDKSGLPSDRFSAERTGGSVSTLTIQRTQQEDSAVYLCASSVGQGADGYTFGSGTRLTVV.

V and J are TRBV7-3 and TRBJ2-1, with TRBD2 matching over 8 bases. V was clipped by 1 base and J by 2 bases; unmatched bases: 4. Per germline, CDR1 SGHTA and CDR2 FQGTGA. The CDR3 runs to 16 residues. The CDR3 is CASSLSRTSPYNEQFF. CDR3 DNA: TGTGCCAGCAGCTTAAGTAGGACTAGCCCCTACAATGAGCAGTTCTTC.

This clone was found a few times. This sequence joins TRBV5-6 and TRBJ2-2, with 7 bases lining up with TRBD2. V shed 5 bases and J 4 bases; nucleotides not matched to a gene: 14. The CDR3 extends over 17 amino acids. Per germline, CDR1 SGHDT and CDR2 YYEEEE. Written as DNA, the CDR3 is TGTGCCAGCAGTCGCGCGCGGGAGTTGTATGGCACCGGGGAGCTGTTTTTT. Protein sequence: CASSRARELYGTGELFF.

The chain uses TRBV7-3 and TRBJ2-1; 12 bases fit TRBD2. Unmatched junction bases numbered 8, after V lost 4 bases and J lost 1 base. Germline lookup yields CDR1 SGHTA and CDR2 FQGTGA. The CDR3 consists of 18 residues. The CDR3 here is CASSSASTSGSSYNEQFF. In nucleotides, the CDR3 is TGTGCCAGCAGCTCCGCCTCGACTAGCGGGAGTTCCTACAATGAGCAGTTCTTC.

The chain employs TRBV10-3 and TRBJ1-1; tentative D call: TRBD1 (5 bases). V lost 0 bases to trimming and J lost 5 bases, with 7 bases between them. Per germline, CDR1 ENHRY and CDR2 SYGVKD. The CDR3 has 13 amino acids. CDR3 nucleotide sequence: TGTGCCATCAGTGAGTCCGGGGGGACTGAAGCTTTCTTT. Amino acids: CAISESGGTEAFF.

The chain is built from TRBV2 and TRBJ2-3; no definite D call. The V end lost 2 bases, the J end lost 3 bases, and 3 bases lay between the germline ends. This CDR3 contains 12 residues. CDR1 and CDR2 (germline): SNHLY, FYNNEI. The CDR3 loop reads CASSETTDTQYF. CDR3 DNA sequence: TGTGCCAGCAGTGAAACTACAGATACGCAGTATTTT.

A few counts support this clone. The chain recombines TRBV2 with TRBJ2-7; 8 nucleotides agree with TRBD2. CDR1 is SNHLY and CDR2 is FYNNEI in the germline V gene. The CDR3 consists of 14 residues. The V gene end was trimmed by 4 bases and the J gene end by 3 bases; junction bases not matched to a gene: 5. The CDR3 sequence is CASSAGTRGYEQYF. For the CDR3, the DNA is TGTGCCAGCAGTGCCGGGACTAGGGGCTACGAGCAGTACTTC.

V gene TRBV11-2 combines with J gene TRBJ2-1, with TRBD2 identical over 12 bases. This CDR3 region has 16 residues. V lost 5 bases, J lost 6 bases, and 8 bases stayed unmatched. Germline V gene sequence: CDR1 SGHAT, CDR2 FQNNGV. DNA of the CDR3: TGTGCCAGCAGCCGTCTAGCGGGGGGGTATGGCAATGAGCAGTTCTTC. Amino acids: CASSRLAGGYGNEQFF.